What follows are 14 T cell receptor beta chains derived from one specimen sequenced in a study of CD4 T cells in relation to SARS-CoV-2 and coronaviruses (dated by TCRdb to the early 2020s). Their antigen targets remain unknown. The library relied on the immunoSEQ multiplex PCR assay. As stored in TCRdb, this immuneACCESS dataset retains in-frame rearrangements with V and J assigned. A fraction of the clones does not appear; measured against another copy, unresolved V genes explain less than half of the discrepancy, and the remainder lacks a known reason. The sample yields tens of thousands of clones; about 80% were counted once. Over 2.5% of the sample comes from the top ten. Sequencing input: memory CD4+ T cells from PBMCs, cultured in vitro. The meaning of the sample's cell subset or site label: memory (non-naive) CD4+ T cells. The receptor source for this set is an adult with COVID-19.

CDR3 DNA sequence: TGTGCCTGGATTTGGGGCAGGGGGAAGAACACCATATATTTT. As protein: CAWIWGRGKNTIYF. The chain employs TRBV30 and TRBJ1-3, with 7 nucleotides matching TRBD1. The CDR3 runs 14 residues. With 4 bases clipped from V and 7 bases from J, the junction kept 10 bases outside the gene matches. CDR1 and CDR2 (germline): GTSNPN, SVGIG (reference sequence). Looking up the rest from reference TRBV30 and TRBJ1-3 gives the full variable domain: SQTIHQWPATLVQPVGSPLSLECTVEGTSNPNLYWYRQAAGRGLQLLFYSVGIGQISSEVPQNLSASRPQDRQFILSSKKLLLSDSGFYLCAWIWGRGKNTIYFGEGSWLTVV.

The chain recombines TRBV28 with TRBJ2-6, with TRBD1 matching 10 bases. V lost 7 bases, J lost 1 base, and 10 bases stayed unmatched. The germline gives CDR1 MDHEN, CDR2 SYDVKM. The CDR3 runs to 18 residues. DNA for the CDR3: TGTGCCAGCAAAAAAACCGGGACAGGGGTATCTGGGGCCAACGTCCTGACTTTC. Translating it yields CASKKTGTGVSGANVLTF.

V gene TRBV28 combines with J gene TRBJ1-5; D not certain. The germline V gene encodes CDR1 MDHEN and CDR2 SYDVKM. Trimming shortened V by 1 base and J by 4 bases, and 8 bases separated the two germline ends. This CDR3 comprises 14 residues. CDR3 nucleotide sequence: TGTGCCAGCAGTTTATTAAGCACAAATCAGCCCCAGCATTTT. This codes for CASSLLSTNQPQHF.

The chain uses TRBV6-5 and TRBJ1-5, with D possibly being TRBD1 (5 bases). Trimming left V 7 bases short and J 2 bases short, with 12 bases between. This CDR3 is 14 amino acids long. Germline V gene sequence: CDR1 MNHEY, CDR2 SVGAGI. CDR3 in DNA: TGTGCCAGCACATATGGGGGTGGCAATCAGCCCCAGCATTTT. This translates into CASTYGGGNQPQHF.

The rearrangement uses TRBV6-5 and TRBJ2-7; D is possibly TRBD1 (5 bases). The V end was cut by 8 bases, the J end by 7 bases, with 18 bases between. The CDR3 length is 13 residues. Germline assignment: CDR1 MNHEY and CDR2 SVGAGI. CDR3 sequence reads: CASVDPRGWEQYF. The CDR3 DNA reads as TGTGCCAGCGTCGATCCAAGGGGTTGGGAGCAGTACTTC.

This chain uses TRBV6-5 with TRBJ2-7; 7 positions agree with TRBD2. Losses at the gene ends were 6 bases for V and 6 bases for J; bases not matched to a gene: 14. CDR1 is MNHEY, CDR2 SVGAGI, per germline. The CDR3 has 15 residues. DNA of the CDR3: TGTGCCAGCAGACCCAGCGGGAACCCCAGTTCCGAGCAGTACTTC. This codes for CASRPSGNPSSEQYF.

CDR3 sequence (DNA): TGTGCCAGCAGCTGGCGGGACCTCGATACGCAGTATTTT. As protein: CASSWRDLDTQYF. The genes are TRBV5-5 and TRBJ2-3, with a weak D call TRBD2 (6 bases). V was clipped by 3 bases and J by 6 bases, with 11 bases between them. This CDR3 has 13 amino acids. The V gene's germline CDR1 is SGHKS and CDR2 YYEKEE (reference sequence). The whole variable domain, filled in from reference TRBV5-5 and TRBJ2-3, reads DAGVTQSPTHLIKTRGQQVTLRCSPISGHKSVSWYQQVLGQGPQFIFQYYEKEERGRGNFPDRFSARQFPNYSSELNVNALLLGDSALYLCASSWRDLDTQYFGPGTRLTVL.

The chain recombines TRBV10-3 with TRBJ1-2, with D tentatively TRBD1 (5 bases). The germline V and J ends were trimmed by 0 bases and 7 bases, with 6 bases remaining between them. The CDR3 length is 12 residues. Germline V CDR1 and CDR2: ENHRY, SYGVKD. The CDR3 DNA reads as TGTGCCATCAGTGAGTCGACAGTTGGCTACACCTTC. As protein: CAISESTVGYTF.

In this sample, this clone turned up once. This chain uses TRBV5-6 with TRBJ2-5, with TRBD1 matching 12 bases. This CDR3 region has 15 residues. CDR1 is SGHDT and CDR2 is YYEEEE in the germline V gene. J gave up 4 bases and V 4 bases, and 5 bases lay outside the gene matches. CDR3 protein: CASSPGTGGLETQYF. In nucleotides, the CDR3 is TGTGCCAGCAGCCCCGGGACAGGGGGCCTAGAGACCCAGTACTTC. Drawing the rest from reference TRBV5-6 and TRBJ2-5, the complete variable domain is DAGVTQSPTHLIKTRGQQVTLRCSPKSGHDTVSWYQQALGQGPQFIFQYYEEEERQRGNFPDRFSGHQFPNYSSELNVNALLLGDSALYLCASSPGTGGLETQYFGPGTRLLVL.

The chain uses TRBV4-2 and TRBJ2-2, with TRBD2 identical over 12 bases. The germline gives CDR1 LGHNA, CDR2 YNFKEQ. The CDR3 is 21 residues long. Losses at the gene ends were 1 base for V and 3 bases for J; bases not matched to a gene: 15. The DNA of the CDR3 is TGTGCCAGCAGCCAAGCCCAGGGACTAGCGGGTATAGTTGGGGACACCGGGGAGCTGTTTTTT. It encodes CASSQAQGLAGIVGDTGELFF.

V usage is TRBV19 and J usage is TRBJ2-3, with 10 bases identical to TRBD2. The CDR3 has 14 residues. Germline-derived CDR1 and CDR2 are LNHDA and SQIVND (reference sequence). Trimming took 6 bases from V and 0 from J; bases not matched to a gene: 0. CDR3 residues: CASRTSGSTDTQYF. The CDR3 DNA reads as TGTGCCAGTAGGACTAGCGGGAGCACAGATACGCAGTATTTT.

This clone turned up a few times. This chain joins TRBV30 and TRBJ2-1, with 8 nucleotides matching TRBD2. The trim removed 6 bases at V and 5 bases at J, leaving 6 bases unmatched. The CDR3 contains 13 residues. Looked up from germline, CDR1 is GTSNPN and CDR2 is SVGIG (reference sequence). CDR3 protein: CACRSSGNNEQFF. The CDR3 region has the DNA TGTGCCTGCCGTAGTAGCGGGAACAATGAGCAGTTCTTC.

The chain has TRBV28 and TRBJ2-1; D gene unclear. The CDR3 runs 12 residues. From germline, CDR1 is MDHEN and CDR2 SYDVKM. Deletions cut 8 bases from V and 3 bases from J, with 8 bases between. The CDR3 DNA reads as TGTGCCAGCTGGGATCGCTACAATGAGCAGTTCTTC. It specifies CASWDRYNEQFF. Combining the CDR3 with reference TRBV28 and TRBJ2-1 gives the whole variable domain DVKVTQSSRYLVKRTGEKVFLECVQDMDHENMFWYRQDPGLGLRLIYFSYDVKMKEKGDIPEGYSVSREKKERFSLILESASTNQTSMYLCASWDRYNEQFFGPGTRLTVL.

J is TRBJ2-1 and V is TRBV7-2, with 8 bases aligning to TRBD2. Germline assignment: CDR1 SGHTA and CDR2 FQGNSA. J was trimmed by 0 bases and V by 8 bases; bases with no gene match: 6. The CDR3 has 15 residues. The CDR3, as DNA: TGTGCCAGCGGGACCGGGACTAGCTCCTACAATGAGCAGTTCTTC. The encoded protein is CASGTGTSSYNEQFF.